This entry lists 19 T cell receptor beta chains sequenced from one sample in a study of cytomegalovirus exposure and HLA in healthy donors. PCR used 60 Vbeta primers and 13 Jbeta primers. Method: immunoSEQ multiplex PCR; TCRdb's copy keeps in-frame clones and lacks some. The sample lists 140,000 or so clones, approximately 72% occurring once. Sequenced sample: PBMCs. These receptors all stem from a man aged 40-50 years in good health and CMV-seronegative.

This clone was counted a few times. The sample carries other DNA sequences with the same CDR3. This rearrangement joins TRBV7-3 to TRBJ2-5; no clear D. This CDR3 region has 13 residues. CDR1 and CDR2 (germline): SGHTA, FQGTGA. The germline V and J ends were trimmed by 2 bases and 2 bases, with 6 bases remaining between them. The CDR3 protein is CASSLGSQETQYF. DNA for the CDR3: TGTGCCAGCAGCTTAGGCTCTCAAGAGACCCAGTACTTC.

This clone has just a few counts. The sample holds other DNA sequences that translate to the same CDR3. The rearrangement joins TRBV27 to TRBJ2-7; TRBD2 is a possible D gene (6 bases). The CDR3 runs to 13 residues. CDR1 is MNHEY, CDR2 SMNVEV, per germline (reference sequence). The V and J ends lost 2 bases and 1 base respectively, with 6 bases between them. The CDR3 coding sequence is TGTGCCAGCAGTTTAGGGGGGTCCTACGAGCAGTACTTC. This gives the protein CASSLGGSYEQYF.

The V and J genes are TRBV5-1 and TRBJ1-4, with a weak D call TRBD1 (6 bases). Trimming pared 0 bases from V and 7 bases from J, leaving 7 bases between. Germline V gene lookup returns CDR1 SGHRS and CDR2 YFSETQ. The CDR3 loop spans 13 amino acids. CDR3 DNA sequence: TGCGCCAGCAGCTTGGGGACAGCTGAAAAACTGTTTTTT. Translated, it gives CASSLGTAEKLFF.

The V gene is TRBV6-6, the J gene TRBJ2-7; maybe TRBD1 (6 bases). The CDR3 has 13 residues. The V gene's germline CDR1 is MNHNY and CDR2 SVGAGI (reference sequence). Between the trimmed V and J ends, which lost 5 bases and 3 bases, there was a span of 11 bases. This CDR3 reads CASSDTGFYEQYF. The CDR3 DNA reads TGTGCCAGCAGTGACACAGGGTTCTACGAGCAGTACTTC.

The rearrangement links TRBV5-4 to TRBJ2-7; possibly TRBD2 for D (6 bases). CDR3 size: 15 residues. Trimming took off 0 bases at V and 6 bases at J, with 16 bases between the two ends. CDR1 is SGHNT, CDR2 YYREEE, per germline (reference sequence). DNA of the CDR3: TGTGCCAGCAGCTTGGTGGGCCGGGAGATGAGCGAGCAGTACTTC. Translated: CASSLVGREMSEQYF. Supplemented by reference TRBV5-4 and TRBJ2-7, the full variable domain reads ETGVTQSPTHLIKTRGQQVTLRCSSQSGHNTVSWYQQALGQGPQFIFQYYREEENGRGNFPPRFSGLQFPNYSSELNVNALELDDSALYLCASSLVGREMSEQYFGPGTRLTVT.

This rearrangement joins TRBV5-1 to TRBJ1-4, with no clear D. CDR3 length: 14 amino acids. Germline lookup yields CDR1 SGHRS and CDR2 YFSETQ. Trimming removed 5 bases at V and 1 base at J, with 9 bases between. CDR3 in amino acids: CASSTGETNEKLFF. CDR3 nucleotide sequence: TGCGCCAGCAGTACCGGGGAAACTAATGAAAAACTGTTTTTT.

In its sample, this clone was seen a few times. V usage is TRBV7-6 and J usage is TRBJ2-1; 8 nucleotides agree with TRBD2. Germline loops: CDR1 SGHVS, CDR2 FNYEAQ. The CDR3 extends over 17 amino acids. The V and J ends lost 5 bases and 0 bases, in that order; junction bases with no gene match: 9. For the CDR3, the DNA is TGTGCCAGCAGCCCGTTAGCGGGGCGGAGCTCCTACAATGAGCAGTTCTTC. This codes for CASSPLAGRSSYNEQFF.

The chain has TRBV9 and TRBJ2-7; D unclear. Trimming took 0 bases from V and 1 from J, leaving 5 bases between them. This CDR3 contains 13 residues. Germline V lookup: CDR1 SGDLS, CDR2 YYNGEE. CDR3 coding DNA: TGTGCCAGCAGCGTAGGCCTATCCTACGAGCAGTACTTC. It codes for CASSVGLSYEQYF.

The gene calls are TRBV7-2 and TRBJ2-2; the D gene is possibly TRBD2 (6 bases). The germline V and J ends were trimmed by 2 bases and 6 bases, with 13 bases remaining between them. Germline CDR1 is SGHTA and CDR2 is FQGNSA. This CDR3 comprises 15 residues. CDR3 DNA: TGTGCCAGCAGCTTACTGGGCGGGACGGCCGGGGAGCTGTTTTTT. It codes for CASSLLGGTAGELFF. The whole variable domain, filled in from reference TRBV7-2 and TRBJ2-2, reads GAGVSQSPSNKVTEKGKDVELRCDPISGHTALYWYRQSLGQGLEFLIYFQGNSAPDKSGLPSDRFSAERTGGSVSTLTIQRTQQEDSAVYLCASSLLGGTAGELFFGEGSRLTVL.

The chain combines TRBV7-2 with TRBJ2-5; perhaps TRBD2 as D (6 bases). This CDR3 has 16 residues. With 1 base removed from V and 1 base from J, the gap between germline ends came to 13 bases. Germline CDR1 reads SGHTA; CDR2 reads FQGNSA. DNA for the CDR3: TGTGCCAGCAGCTTAGGTAGCGGAGCTCGCCAAGAGACCCAGTACTTC. It yields the protein CASSLGSGARQETQYF.

This clone has only a few counts. This sequence joins TRBV2 and TRBJ1-1; 7 positions agree with TRBD1. This CDR3 has 14 amino acids. V shed 3 bases, J shed 5 bases, and the junction held 6 bases outside the gene matches. The germline V gene has CDR1 SNHLY and CDR2 FYNNEI. The CDR3 protein is CASSDSGGRTEAFF. The CDR3 DNA reads as TGTGCCAGCAGTGATTCAGGGGGAAGAACTGAAGCTTTCTTT. Full variable domain (remainder filled in from reference TRBV2 and TRBJ1-1): EPEVTQTPSHQVTQMGQEVILRCVPISNHLYFYWYRQILGQKVEFLVSFYNNEISEKSEIFDDQFSVERPDGSNFTLKIRSTKLEDSAMYFCASSDSGGRTEAFFGQGTRLTVV.

CDR3: CASRSTENYGYTF. DNA of the CDR3: TGTGCCAGCAGATCTACAGAGAACTATGGCTACACCTTC. The chain links TRBV6-5 to TRBJ1-2; D remains ambiguous. The CDR3 is 13 residues long. Germline CDR1 MNHEY, CDR2 SVGAGI. Between the trimmed V and J ends, which lost 6 bases and 2 bases, there was a span of 10 bases.

Only a few counts were recorded for this clone. V is TRBV6-5 and J is TRBJ2-3; D possibly corresponds to TRBD2 (6 bases). The germline gives CDR1 MNHEY, CDR2 SVGAGI. Trimming took off 3 bases at V and 1 base at J, with 8 bases between the two ends. The CDR3 sequence is 14 residues long. CDR3 nucleotide sequence: TGTGCCAGCAGTTATCCTAGCGGCACAGATACGCAGTATTTT. It yields the protein CASSYPSGTDTQYF.

The chain uses TRBV7-9 and TRBJ1-1; D gene uncertain. Trimming took 5 bases from V and 6 from J, leaving 13 bases between them. Germline CDR1 SEHNR, CDR2 FQNEAQ (reference sequence). The CDR3 runs 13 residues. CDR3 sequence (DNA): TGTGCCAGCAGCACCCCCGGGAGGGCTGAAGCTTTCTTT. As protein: CASSTPGRAEAFF.

This clone was observed a single time. The genes are TRBV7-6 and TRBJ2-7; unclear D gene. Between the trimmed V and J ends, which lost 1 base and 4 bases, there was a span of 8 bases. The CDR3 totals 13 residues. Germline assignment: CDR1 SGHVS and CDR2 FNYEAQ. CDR3 sequence reads: CASSLVVRYEQYF. CDR3 nucleotide sequence: TGTGCCAGCAGCTTAGTGGTGCGGTACGAGCAGTACTTC.

CDR3 coding DNA: TGTGCCAGCAGTTACTCGGGGACTAGCGTCCATGAGCAGTTCTTC. Its protein product is CASSYSGTSVHEQFF. The rearrangement joins TRBV6-5 to TRBJ2-1, with 10 bases identical to TRBD2. The CDR3 runs to 15 residues. Germline loops: CDR1 MNHEY, CDR2 SVGAGI. After removal of 0 bases from V and 8 bases from J, the junction contained 4 bases not matched to a gene.

This clone occurred once. The sample carries other DNA sequences with the same CDR3. The gene calls are TRBV6-5 and TRBJ1-2; D unresolved. Germline lookup yields CDR1 MNHEY and CDR2 SVGAGI. This CDR3 contains 15 residues. V was shortened by 5 bases and J by 0 bases, with 13 bases between the two germline ends. This chain's CDR3 is CASSLWSGANYGYTF. The DNA for the CDR3 is TGTGCCAGCAGTCTCTGGAGTGGAGCTAACTATGGCTACACCTTC.

This clone has only one observation. The CDR3 is CASSLGGLPYNEQFF. In DNA form, the CDR3 reads TGTGCCAGCAGCTTAGGGGGACTCCCGTACAATGAGCAGTTCTTC. The rearrangement uses TRBV7-9 and TRBJ2-1; tentatively, D is TRBD2 (6 bases). The CDR3 is 15 amino acids. From germline, CDR1 is SEHNR and CDR2 FQNEAQ (reference sequence). V lost 1 base to trimming and J lost 4 bases, with 11 bases between them.

The V and J genes are TRBV5-1 and TRBJ1-1, with unresolved D. This CDR3 is 15 amino acids long. V was pared by 4 bases and J by 3 bases, with 16 bases between. The germline V gene has CDR1 SGHRS and CDR2 YFSETQ. CDR3 DNA sequence: TGCGCCAGCAGCCGGGAGAGAAGTGGGGACACTGAAGCTTTCTTT. Translating gives CASSRERSGDTEAFF. The variable domain in full, with the rest retrieved from reference TRBV5-1 and TRBJ1-1, is KAGVTQTPRYLIKTRGQQVTLSCSPISGHRSVSWYQQTPGQGLQFLFEYFSETQRNKGNFPGRFSGRQFSNSRSEMNVSTLELGDSALYLCASSRERSGDTEAFFGQGTRLTVV.